The clone carrying this TCR beta chain was observed a handful of times. This sample was included in a study of CD4 and CD8 cells across lung adenocarcinoma regions. The CDR3 loop spans 13 amino acids. The germline CDR1 and CDR2 sequences are ENHRY and SYGVKD. Via MiXCR, TCRdb re-called the PCR reads, giving one row per CDR3 protein. The sample contains about 6,800 distinct CDR3 sequences, under 70% of which appear only once. This TCR was recovered from a male donor with lung adenocarcinoma. The CD4 and CD8 labels of this study may be unreliable. The chain employs TRBV10-3 and TRBJ2-1; no clear D. The DNA end favors TRBJ2-7, so the J call may be wrong. The sequencing input was CD8+ T cells from the center of a lung tumor. The CDR3 loop reads CAISESPQVSQYF. DNA of the CDR3: TGTGCCATCAGTGAGTCCCCACAAGTATCGCAGTACTTC.